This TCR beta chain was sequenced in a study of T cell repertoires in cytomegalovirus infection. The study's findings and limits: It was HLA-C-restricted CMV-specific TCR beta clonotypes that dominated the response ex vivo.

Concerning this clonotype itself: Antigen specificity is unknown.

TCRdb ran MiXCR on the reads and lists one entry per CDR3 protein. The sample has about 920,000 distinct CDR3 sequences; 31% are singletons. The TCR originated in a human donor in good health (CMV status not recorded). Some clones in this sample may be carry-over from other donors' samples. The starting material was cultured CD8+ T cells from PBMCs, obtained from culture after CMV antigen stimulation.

The CDR3 loop is CAISVRDPLADEQFF. The CDR3 nucleotides read TGTGCCATCAGTGTCCGGGACCCACTGGCAGATGAGCAGTTCTTC. The chain is built from TRBV10-3 and TRBJ2-1; D might be TRBD1 or TRBD2, each matching 5 bases. V lost 4 bases, J lost 8 bases, and 18 bases lay in between. The CDR3 runs 15 residues. Germline CDR1 is ENHRY and CDR2 is SYGVKD.